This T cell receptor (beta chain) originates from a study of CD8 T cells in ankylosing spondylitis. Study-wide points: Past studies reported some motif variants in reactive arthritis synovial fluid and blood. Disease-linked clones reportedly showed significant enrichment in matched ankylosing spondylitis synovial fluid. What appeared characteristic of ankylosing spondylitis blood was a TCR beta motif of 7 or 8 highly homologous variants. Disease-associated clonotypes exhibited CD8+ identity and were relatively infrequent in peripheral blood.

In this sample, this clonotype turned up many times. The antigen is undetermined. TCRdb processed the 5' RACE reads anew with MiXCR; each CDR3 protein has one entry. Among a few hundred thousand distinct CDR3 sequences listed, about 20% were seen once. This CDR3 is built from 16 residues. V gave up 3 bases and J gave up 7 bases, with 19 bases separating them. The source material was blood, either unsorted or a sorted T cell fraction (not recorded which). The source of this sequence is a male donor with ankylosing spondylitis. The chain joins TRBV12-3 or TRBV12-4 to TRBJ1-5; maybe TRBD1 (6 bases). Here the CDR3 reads CASSFGPSTGQQPQHF. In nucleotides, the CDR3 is TGTGCCAGCAGTTTTGGACCATCGACAGGCCAGCAGCCCCAGCATTTT.